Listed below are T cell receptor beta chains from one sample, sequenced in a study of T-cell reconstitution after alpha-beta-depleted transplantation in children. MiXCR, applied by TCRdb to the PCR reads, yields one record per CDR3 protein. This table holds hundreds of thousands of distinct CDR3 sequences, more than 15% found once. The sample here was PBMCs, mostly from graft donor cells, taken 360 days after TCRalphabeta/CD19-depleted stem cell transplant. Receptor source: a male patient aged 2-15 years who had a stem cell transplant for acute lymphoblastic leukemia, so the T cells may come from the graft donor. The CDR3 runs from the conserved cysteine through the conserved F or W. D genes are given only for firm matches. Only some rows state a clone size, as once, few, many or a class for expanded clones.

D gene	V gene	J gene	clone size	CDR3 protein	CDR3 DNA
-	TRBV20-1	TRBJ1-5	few	CSARILNQPQHF	TGCAGTGCTAGAATCCTCAATCAGCCCCAGCATTTT
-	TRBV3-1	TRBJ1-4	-	CASSQDAFPTWTEKLFF	TGTGCCAGCAGCCAAGATGCATTCCCTACTTGGACTGAAAAACTGTTTTTT
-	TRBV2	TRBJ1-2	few	CASSSLGAGAGYTF	TGTGCCAGCAGCTCCCTTGGGGCAGGGGCTGGCTACACCTTC
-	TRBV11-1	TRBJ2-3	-	CASSSRNLLTDTQYF	TGTGCCAGCAGCTCCCGGAACCTCCTCACAGATACGCAGTATTTT
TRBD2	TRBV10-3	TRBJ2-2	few	CAMGSGTSGGLTNTGELFF	TGTGCCATGGGTTCAGGGACTAGCGGGGGACTTACCAACACCGGGGAGCTGTTTTTT
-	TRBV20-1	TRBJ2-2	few	CSARDWQGNGELFF	TGCAGTGCTAGAGATTGGCAGGGCAACGGGGAGCTGTTTTTT
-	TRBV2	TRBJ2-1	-	CASSVTNYQGNEQFF	TGTGCCAGCAGCGTTACGAACTATCAGGGCAATGAGCAGTTCTTC
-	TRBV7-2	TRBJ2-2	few	CASSSRQAGELFF	TGTGCCAGCAGCTCGCGACAGGCCGGGGAGCTGTTTTTT
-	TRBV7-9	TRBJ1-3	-	CASRPAGVNTIYF	TGTGCCAGCCGCCCCGCGGGGGTAAACACCATATATTTT
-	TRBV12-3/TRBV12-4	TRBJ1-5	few	CASTSQGGNNQPQHF	TGTGCCAGCACCTCACAGGGAGGGAATAATCAGCCCCAGCATTTT
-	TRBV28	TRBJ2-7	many	CASSLNSNTGQYF	TGTGCCAGCAGTTTAAACAGCAATACCGGGCAGTACTTC
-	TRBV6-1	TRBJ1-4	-	CASRSGGLEKLFF	TGTGCCAGCAGGTCTGGAGGGCTTGAAAAACTGTTTTTT
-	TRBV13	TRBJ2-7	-	CASSSQGPNEQYF	TGTGCCAGCAGCTCGCAGGGTCCGAACGAGCAGTACTTC
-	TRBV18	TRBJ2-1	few	CASSPPTDEQFF	TGTGCCAGCTCACCACCGACCGATGAGCAGTTCTTC
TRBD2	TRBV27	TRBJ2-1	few	CASSSPPQRGPYNEQFF	TGTGCCAGCAGTTCGCCTCCCCAGCGGGGGCCCTACAATGAGCAGTTCTTC
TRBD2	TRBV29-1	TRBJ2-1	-	CSVAGGQRTYNEQFF	TGCAGCGTAGCGGGAGGACAGAGAACCTACAATGAGCAGTTCTTC
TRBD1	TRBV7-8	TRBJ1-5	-	CASSPGRGRNQPQHF	TGTGCCAGCAGCCCGGGGAGGGGGCGTAATCAGCCCCAGCATTTT
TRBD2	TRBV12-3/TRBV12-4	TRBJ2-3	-	CASRLSGGRGLDTQYF	TGTGCCAGCAGACTTAGCGGGGGGCGAGGTTTAGATACGCAGTATTTT
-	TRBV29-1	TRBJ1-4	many	CSVDGGGEKLFF	TGCAGCGTTGACGGGGGTGGTGAAAAACTGTTTTTT
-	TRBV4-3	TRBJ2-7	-	CASSPEGHSTYEQYF	TGCGCCAGCAGCCCAGAGGGCCATAGCACCTACGAGCAGTACTTC
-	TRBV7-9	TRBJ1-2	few	CASSLNSLQDYGYTF	TGTGCCAGCAGCTTAAATTCGTTACAGGACTATGGCTACACCTTC
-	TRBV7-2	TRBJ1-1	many	CASSLLDREAFF	TGTGCCAGCAGCTTACTCGACAGGGAAGCTTTCTTT
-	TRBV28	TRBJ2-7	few	CASSPDEYEQYF	TGTGCCAGCAGTCCCGATGAATACGAGCAGTACTTC
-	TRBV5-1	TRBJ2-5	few	CASSSPIGGPETQYF	TGCGCCAGCAGCTCCCCTATAGGGGGGCCGGAGACCCAGTACTTC
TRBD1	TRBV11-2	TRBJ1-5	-	CASSLDSRGNDQPQHF	TGTGCCAGCAGCTTAGATTCCAGGGGGAACGATCAGCCCCAGCATTTT
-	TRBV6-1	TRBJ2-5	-	CASSPKFGQNQETQYF	TGTGCCAGCAGTCCCAAATTCGGACAGAACCAAGAGACCCAGTACTTC
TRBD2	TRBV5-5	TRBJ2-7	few	CASSSGQGLATRHEQYF	TGTGCCAGCAGCAGCGGACAGGGACTAGCGACCCGACACGAGCAGTACTTC
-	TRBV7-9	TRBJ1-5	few	CASSLTPRGGPQPQHF	TGTGCCAGCAGCCTAACACCTAGGGGGGGCCCTCAGCCCCAGCATTTT
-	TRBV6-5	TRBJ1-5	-	CASSYRNSPRQPQHF	TGTGCCAGCAGTTACCGGAACAGCCCCCGTCAGCCCCAGCATTTT
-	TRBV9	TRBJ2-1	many	CASSVVGHQQQFF	TGTGCCAGCAGCGTAGTGGGTCATCAGCAGCAGTTCTTC
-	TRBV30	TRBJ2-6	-	CAWSVLPSSGANVLTF	TGTGCCTGGAGTGTACTCCCGTCCTCTGGGGCCAACGTCCTGACTTTC
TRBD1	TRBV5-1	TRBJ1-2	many	CASSHRQGGYTF	TGCGCCAGCAGCCACCGACAGGGCGGCTACACCTTC
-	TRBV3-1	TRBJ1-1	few	CASSQDFSRKGTEAFF	TGTGCCAGCAGCCAAGATTTTTCACGTAAGGGCACTGAAGCTTTCTTT
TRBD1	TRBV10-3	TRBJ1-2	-	CAIRGSDRGGHYGYTF	TGTGCCATCAGGGGATCGGACAGGGGCGGTCACTATGGCTACACCTTC
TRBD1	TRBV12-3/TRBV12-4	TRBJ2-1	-	CASSDTDRGPYNEQFF	TGTGCCAGCAGTGACACCGACAGGGGTCCCTACAATGAGCAGTTCTTC
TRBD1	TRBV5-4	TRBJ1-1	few	CASSLDTRGTEAFF	TGTGCCAGCAGCTTGGACACCAGGGGGACTGAAGCTTTCTTT
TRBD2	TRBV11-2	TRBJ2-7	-	CASSLDGVGGAYEQYF	TGTGCCAGCAGCTTAGATGGGGTCGGGGGGGCCTACGAGCAGTACTTC
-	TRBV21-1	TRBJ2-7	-	CASSKSRGPGSYEQYF	TGTGCCAGCAGCAAAAGTAGGGGACCAGGCTCCTACGAGCAGTACTTC
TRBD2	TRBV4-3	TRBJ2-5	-	CASSRISGAQETQYF	TGCGCCAGCAGCAGAATTAGCGGGGCCCAAGAGACCCAGTACTTC
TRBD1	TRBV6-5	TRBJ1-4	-	CASRSGTGGLFF	TGTGCCAGCAGATCCGGGACAGGCGGGCTGTTTTTT
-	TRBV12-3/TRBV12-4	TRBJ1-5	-	CASSSTESNQPQHF	TGTGCCAGCAGTTCGACAGAATCCAATCAGCCCCAGCATTTT
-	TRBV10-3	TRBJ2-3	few	CAIRGEADTQYF	TGTGCCATCAGAGGAGAGGCAGATACGCAGTATTTT
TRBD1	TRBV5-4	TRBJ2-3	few	CASNPPSRQGQDTQYF	TGTGCCAGCAACCCCCCTTCCAGACAGGGCCAAGATACGCAGTATTTT
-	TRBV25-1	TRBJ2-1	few	CASSVGDNEQFF	TGTGCCAGCAGTGTGGGGGACAATGAGCAGTTCTTC
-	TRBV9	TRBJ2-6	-	CASSVQEGAGANVLTF	TGTGCCAGCAGCGTACAGGAGGGGGCTGGGGCCAACGTCCTGACTTTC
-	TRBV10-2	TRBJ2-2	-	CASSESPGELFF	TGCGCCAGCAGTGAAAGTCCCGGGGAGCTGTTTTTT
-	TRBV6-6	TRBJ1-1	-	CASSPNWGTEAFF	TGTGCCAGCAGTCCCAACTGGGGCACTGAAGCTTTCTTT
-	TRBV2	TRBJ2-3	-	CASNPGPTDTQYF	TGTGCCAGCAATCCGGGGCCCACAGATACGCAGTATTTT
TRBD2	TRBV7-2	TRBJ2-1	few	CASSPIAGPSYNEQFF	TGTGCCAGCAGCCCAATAGCGGGACCCTCCTACAATGAGCAGTTCTTC
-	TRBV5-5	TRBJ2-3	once	CASSLFGETTDTQYF	TGTGCCAGCAGCTTGTTTGGGGAGACCACAGATACGCAGTATTTT
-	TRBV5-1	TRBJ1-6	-	CASSTWTGSSYNSPLHF	TGCGCCAGCAGCACCTGGACGGGTAGCTCCTATAATTCACCCCTCCACTTT
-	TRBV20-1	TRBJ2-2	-	CSARIITGHTGELFF	TGCAGTGCTAGGATTATAACAGGGCACACCGGGGAGCTGTTTTTT
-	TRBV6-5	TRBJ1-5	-	CASSRQGNQPQHF	TGTGCCAGCAGCCGACAGGGCAATCAGCCCCAGCATTTT